This entry lists 28 T cell receptor beta chains sequenced from one sample in a study of cytomegalovirus exposure and HLA in healthy donors. It was with 60 Vbeta and 13 Jbeta primers that the PCR ran. Data came from immunoSEQ multiplex PCR; TCRdb stores just in-frame clones and leaves some out. The sample data list 70,000 to 85,000 clones. The sample was PBMCs. The origin of the receptors is a female donor in good health and CMV-seropositive.

This rearrangement joins TRBV9 to TRBJ2-7; weak D call: TRBD2 (5 bases). CDR1 SGDLS and CDR2 YYNGEE come from the germline V gene. The CDR3 consists of 13 residues. Trimming left V 4 bases short and J 7 bases short, with 15 bases between. The CDR3 is CASSLDGVSEQYF. The CDR3 nucleotides read TGTGCCAGCAGCCTTGACGGGGTATCGGAGCAGTACTTC.

Its frequency marks this clone as medium-sized (0.01 to 0.1%). This chain connects TRBV5-5 to TRBJ2-7, with D maybe TRBD2 (5 bases). V was shortened by 0 bases and J by 6 bases, with 10 bases between the two germline ends. Germline CDR1 reads SGHKS; CDR2 reads YYEKEE (reference sequence). The CDR3 sequence is 13 residues long. CDR3 sequence: CASSLDGVGEQYF. In DNA, the CDR3 is TGTGCCAGCAGCTTGGACGGGGTGGGCGAGCAGTACTTC. The whole variable domain, filled in from reference TRBV5-5 and TRBJ2-7, reads DAGVTQSPTHLIKTRGQQVTLRCSPISGHKSVSWYQQVLGQGPQFIFQYYEKEERGRGNFPDRFSARQFPNYSSELNVNALLLGDSALYLCASSLDGVGEQYFGPGTRLTVT.

The V and J genes are TRBV9 and TRBJ2-2; 8 positions match TRBD1. The germline gives CDR1 SGDLS, CDR2 YYNGEE. With V trimmed by 0 bases and J by 3 bases, 4 bases remained unmatched. CDR3 length: 16 amino acids. In DNA, the CDR3 is TGTGCCAGCAGCGTAGAGACAGGGGCTTACACCGGGGAGCTGTTTTTT. Its protein is CASSVETGAYTGELFF.

The chain is built from TRBV6-1 and TRBJ1-5; 9 nucleotides align to TRBD1. In germline, CDR1 is MNHNS, CDR2 SASEGT. The CDR3 length is 15 residues. Germline trimming cut 4 bases from V and 5 bases from J; bases unmatched to any gene: 6. The CDR3 is CASSVQWTGDQPQHF. The CDR3 DNA reads as TGTGCCAGCAGTGTCCAATGGACAGGGGATCAGCCCCAGCATTTT.

The V gene is TRBV14, the J gene TRBJ1-1; D call uncertain. The CDR3 is 13 residues long. V lost 0 bases and J lost 11, with 13 bases in between. Germline V CDR1 and CDR2: SGHDN, FVKESK. CDR3 sequence reads: CASSQDEVRGAFF. DNA for the CDR3: TGTGCCAGCAGCCAAGATGAGGTCCGAGGGGCTTTCTTT. Based on the CDR3 plus reference TRBV14 and TRBJ1-1, the full variable domain is EAGVTQFPSHSVIEKGQTVTLRCDPISGHDNLYWYRRVMGKEIKFLLHFVKESKQDESGMPNNRFLAERTGGTYSTLKVQPAELEDSGVYFCASSQDEVRGAFFGQGTRLTVV.

This chain connects TRBV25-1 to TRBJ2-2; perhaps TRBD1 as D (6 bases). With 4 bases removed from V and 1 base from J, the gap between germline ends came to 16 bases. CDR3 length: 17 amino acids. Germline V gives CDR1 MGHDK, CDR2 SYGVNS. The CDR3 DNA is TGTGCCAGCAGTGCAAACCGTGGGACATTGAACACCGGGGAGCTGTTTTTT. Protein sequence: CASSANRGTLNTGELFF.

The chain recombines TRBV29-1 with TRBJ2-1; the match to TRBD1 covers 10 bases. Trimming took 7 bases from V and 4 from J; bases not matched to a gene: 10. Germline V gives CDR1 SQVTM, CDR2 ANQGSEA. CDR3 size: 15 residues. CDR3 in DNA: TGCAGCGCTTTAACGGGACAGGGGTCGTACAATGAGCAGTTCTTC. Translation: CSALTGQGSYNEQFF.

This chain uses TRBV4-3 with TRBJ2-1; D may be TRBD1 (6 bases). Trimming cost V 1 base and J 7 bases, with 20 bases left between them. The CDR3 loop spans 17 amino acids. CDR1 and CDR2 from the germline V gene are LGHNA and YSLEER. The CDR3 nucleotides are TGCGCCAGCAGCCAAGGCACACCAGGGATAAGGGGGAATGAGCAGTTCTTC. Encoded protein: CASSQGTPGIRGNEQFF.

The chain joins TRBV4-2 to TRBJ1-2; D is perhaps TRBD1 (6 bases). Germline CDR1 and CDR2: LGHNA and YNFKEQ. This CDR3 has 16 amino acids. V shed 10 bases and J shed 2 bases, with 23 bases lying between them. CDR3 sequence: CATYSREGGKNYGYTF. CDR3 nucleotide sequence: TGTGCCACTTACTCAAGGGAGGGGGGGAAGAACTATGGCTACACCTTC.

The chain combines TRBV7-6 with TRBJ1-2; a possible D gene is TRBD1 (5 bases). The germline V and J ends were trimmed by 5 bases and 7 bases, with 26 bases remaining between them. Per the germline V gene, CDR1 is SGHVS and CDR2 is FNYEAQ. The CDR3 covers 17 residues. The chain's CDR3 is CASSASVPLGVGGGYTF. The CDR3, as DNA: TGTGCCAGCAGCGCCTCGGTTCCCTTGGGGGTCGGGGGTGGCTACACCTTC.

The chain links TRBV30 to TRBJ1-2; the match to TRBD1 covers 10 bases. Germline-derived CDR1 and CDR2 are GTSNPN and SVGIG (reference sequence). V lost 2 bases, J lost 4 bases, and 7 bases stayed unmatched. The CDR3 is 15 amino acids. CDR3 in DNA: TGTGCCTGGAGTTCGACAGGGGGCTTTGCCTATGGCTACACCTTC. Translating gives CAWSSTGGFAYGYTF. Drawing the rest from reference TRBV30 and TRBJ1-2, the complete variable domain is SQTIHQWPATLVQPVGSPLSLECTVEGTSNPNLYWYRQAAGRGLQLLFYSVGIGQISSEVPQNLSASRPQDRQFILSSKKLLLSDSGFYLCAWSSTGGFAYGYTFGSGTRLTVV.

Notes on this clone: At the DNA level, this CDR3 is encoded by other sequences in the same sample as well. This chain connects TRBV19 to TRBJ2-5, with D perhaps matching TRBD2 (5 bases). V lost 2 bases to trimming and J lost 5 bases, with 9 bases between them. The V gene's germline CDR1 is LNHDA and CDR2 SQIVND (reference sequence). The CDR3 loop spans 13 amino acids. CDR3: CASSITGTETQYF. The CDR3 region has the DNA TGTGCCAGTAGTATAACGGGAACCGAGACCCAGTACTTC.

The chain is built from TRBV6-6 and TRBJ2-7, with D unclear. Deletions cut 4 bases from V and 2 bases from J, with 6 bases between. Germline CDR1 is MNHNY and CDR2 is SVGAGI (reference sequence). The CDR3 sequence is 12 residues long. Here the CDR3 DNA reads TGTGCCAGCAGTTCAACAGCCTACGAGCAGTACTTC. It encodes CASSSTAYEQYF.

The rearrangement joins TRBV18 to TRBJ1-2; D may be TRBD1 (6 bases). Germline V gene data show CDR1 as KGHSH and CDR2 as LQKENI. The length of the CDR3 is 13 residues. Trimming took 8 bases from V and 5 from J, leaving 15 bases between them. The CDR3 protein is CASRDTSGYGYTF. The CDR3 DNA sequence: TGTGCCAGCCGGGACACCTCTGGGTATGGCTACACCTTC.

For the CDR3, the DNA is TGTGCCAGCAGAACAGGGATTAGCTCCTACGAGCAGTACTTC. Protein sequence: CASRTGISSYEQYF. This chain uses TRBV6-5 with TRBJ2-5, with D maybe TRBD1 (6 bases). The DNA matches TRBJ2-7 better at its end, which makes the J call doubtful. Germline-derived CDR1 and CDR2 are MNHEY and SVGAGI. CDR3 length: 14 residues.

V usage is TRBV9 and J usage is TRBJ1-2, with D perhaps TRBD1 (5 bases). Trimming cost V 3 bases and J 3 bases, with 12 bases left between them. Per germline, CDR1 SGDLS and CDR2 YYNGEE. The CDR3 consists of 14 residues. The CDR3 DNA reads as TGTGCCAGCAGCGGTCACATGACAGACTATGGCTACACCTTC. This gives the protein CASSGHMTDYGYTF.

The chain carries TRBV7-9 and TRBJ2-5, with D unclear. The germline V gene has CDR1 SEHNR and CDR2 FQNEAQ (reference sequence). Deletions cut 5 bases from V and 2 bases from J, with 9 bases between. The CDR3 runs 13 residues. CDR3: CASSRGVQETQYF. The CDR3 nucleotides are TGTGCCAGCAGCCGAGGAGTACAAGAGACCCAGTACTTC. The full variable domain, completed using reference TRBV7-9 and TRBJ2-5, is DTGVSQNPRHKITKRGQNVTFRCDPISEHNRLYWYRQTLGQGPEFLTYFQNEAQLEKSRLLSDRFSAERPKGSFSTLEIQRTEQGDSAMYLCASSRGVQETQYFGPGTRLLVL.

The rearrangement uses TRBV7-8 and TRBJ2-3; D not resolved. The CDR3 runs 12 residues. Trimming took off 0 bases at V and 6 bases at J, with 4 bases between the two ends. Germline lookup yields CDR1 SGHVS and CDR2 FQNEAQ. The CDR3 nucleotides are TGTGCCAGCAGCTTAGCGCGGGATACGCAGTATTTT. Its protein is CASSLARDTQYF.

The chain joins TRBV5-1 to TRBJ2-5; 12 bases match TRBD2. CDR1 SGHRS and CDR2 YFSETQ come from the germline V gene. The CDR3 is 19 residues long. Trimming at V came to 0 bases and at J to 1 base, leaving 10 bases not matched to a gene. CDR3 sequence (DNA): TGCGCCAGCAGCTTGGTCCCCACTACTAGCGGGGGGCCCCAAGAGACCCAGTACTTC. Protein product: CASSLVPTTSGGPQETQYF.

The chain employs TRBV5-4 and TRBJ1-2; TRBD1 matches 12 bases. After removal of 3 bases from V and 8 bases from J, the junction contained 11 bases not matched to a gene. This CDR3 has 16 amino acids. Germline V gives CDR1 SGHNT, CDR2 YYREEE (reference sequence). DNA for the CDR3: TGTGCCAGCAGCTGGGGACAGGGGGCGTCTTCAAGGGGCTACACCTTC. Its protein is CASSWGQGASSRGYTF. The variable domain in full, with the rest retrieved from reference TRBV5-4 and TRBJ1-2, is ETGVTQSPTHLIKTRGQQVTLRCSSQSGHNTVSWYQQALGQGPQFIFQYYREEENGRGNFPPRFSGLQFPNYSSELNVNALELDDSALYLCASSWGQGASSRGYTFGSGTRLTVV.

The chain is built from TRBV9 and TRBJ2-1; 10 bases align to TRBD2. The CDR3 length is 16 residues. V trimming: 1 base; J trimming: 8 bases; junction bases outside the gene matches: 9. Germline V gene sequence: CDR1 SGDLS, CDR2 YYNGEE. The CDR3 protein is CASSVSPSGGGHEQFF. In DNA form, the CDR3 reads TGTGCCAGCAGCGTATCCCCAAGCGGGGGGGGGCATGAGCAGTTCTTC. Full variable domain (missing parts from reference TRBV9 and TRBJ2-1): DSGVTQTPKHLITATGQRVTLRCSPRSGDLSVYWYQQSLDQGLQFLIQYYNGEERAKGNILERFSAQQFPDLHSELNLSSLELGDSALYFCASSVSPSGGGHEQFFGPGTRLTVL.

This chain joins TRBV4-3 and TRBJ1-1; 10 bases line up with TRBD1. The CDR3 length is 14 residues. After removal of 1 base from V and 11 bases from J, the junction contained 7 bases not matched to a gene. Germline CDR1 LGHNA, CDR2 YSLEER. In DNA, the CDR3 is TGCGCCAGCAGCCAAGCGGACAGGGGGGCGAGGGCTTTCTTT. Its translation: CASSQADRGARAFF.

V is TRBV28 and J is TRBJ1-1; 7 nucleotides align to TRBD1. Germline lookup yields CDR1 MDHEN and CDR2 SYDVKM. Germline trimming cut 6 bases from V and 4 bases from J; bases unmatched to any gene: 11. CDR3 size: 15 residues. The CDR3 DNA sequence: TGTGCCAGCAGGCATGACAGGGTTCGGAGCACTGAAGCTTTCTTT. Translated, it gives CASRHDRVRSTEAFF.

The chain couples TRBV2 to TRBJ1-2; D perhaps matches TRBD1 (5 bases). The V gene's germline CDR1 is SNHLY and CDR2 FYNNEI. The V end lost 7 bases, the J end lost 3 bases, and 15 bases lay between the germline ends. The CDR3 length is 14 residues. The CDR3 protein is CASMDNRRDYGYTF. The CDR3, as DNA: TGTGCCAGCATGGACAATCGCAGGGACTATGGCTACACCTTC.

The gene calls are TRBV13 and TRBJ1-2; D is unresolved. CDR1 is PRHDT, CDR2 FYEKMQ, per germline (reference sequence). V was shortened by 2 bases and J by 8 bases, with 15 bases between the two germline ends. This CDR3 has 14 residues. The chain's CDR3 is CASSLTQTSWGYTF. In DNA form, the CDR3 reads TGTGCCAGCAGCTTAACGCAGACTTCCTGGGGCTACACCTTC.

This chain links TRBV5-1 with TRBJ2-1, with no clear D. The CDR3 loop spans 11 amino acids. V was shortened by 2 bases and J by 6 bases, with 3 bases between the two germline ends. The germline gives CDR1 SGHRS, CDR2 YFSETQ. CDR3 DNA: TGCGCCAGCAGCTTCCTCAATGAGCAGTTCTTC. Translating it yields CASSFLNEQFF.

The chain joins TRBV2 to TRBJ2-3; maybe TRBD1 (5 bases). Germline-derived CDR1 and CDR2 are SNHLY and FYNNEI. Trimming took off 10 bases at V and 1 base at J, with 18 bases between the two ends. The CDR3 spans 15 residues. The CDR3 DNA follows: TGTGCCACCTCCAGGGAAAGGATAGGCACAGATACGCAGTATTTT. The encoded protein is CATSRERIGTDTQYF.

The chain is built from TRBV9 and TRBJ1-5, with 7 bases fitting TRBD1. The trim removed 4 bases at V and 1 base at J, leaving 5 bases unmatched. The CDR3 loop spans 15 amino acids. Germline-derived CDR1 and CDR2 are SGDLS and YYNGEE. DNA for the CDR3: TGTGCCAGCAGCAGAGAGGGGGCAAGCAATCAGCCCCAGCATTTT. This translates into CASSREGASNQPQHF.